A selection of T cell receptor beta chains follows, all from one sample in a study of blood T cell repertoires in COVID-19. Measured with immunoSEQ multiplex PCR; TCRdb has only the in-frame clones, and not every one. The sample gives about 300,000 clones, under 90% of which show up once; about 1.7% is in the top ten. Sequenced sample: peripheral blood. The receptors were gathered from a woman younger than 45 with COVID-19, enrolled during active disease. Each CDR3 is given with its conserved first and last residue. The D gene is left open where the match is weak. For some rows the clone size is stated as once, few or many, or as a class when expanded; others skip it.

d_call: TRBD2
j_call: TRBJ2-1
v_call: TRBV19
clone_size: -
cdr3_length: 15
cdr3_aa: CASSMGSGGTNEQFF
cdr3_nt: TGTGCCAGTAGTATGGGTAGCGGGGGGACCAATGAGCAGTTCTTC

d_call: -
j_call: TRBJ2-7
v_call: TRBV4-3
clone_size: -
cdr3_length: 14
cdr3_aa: CASRAGAVSGEQYF
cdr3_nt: TGCGCCAGCAGGGCAGGGGCAGTATCCGGTGAGCAGTACTTC

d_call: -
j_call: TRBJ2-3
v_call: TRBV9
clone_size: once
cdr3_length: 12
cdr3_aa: CASSVNRYTQYF
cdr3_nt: TGTGCCAGCAGCGTAAACAGATATACGCAGTATTTT

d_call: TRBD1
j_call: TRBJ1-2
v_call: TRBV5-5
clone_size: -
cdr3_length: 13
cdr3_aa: CASSSGQGGGYTF
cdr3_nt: TGTGCCAGCAGCTCGGGACAGGGGGGAGGCTACACCTTC

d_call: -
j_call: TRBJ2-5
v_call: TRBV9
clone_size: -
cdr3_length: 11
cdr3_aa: CASSSLETQYF
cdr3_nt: TGTGCCAGCAGTAGCCTGGAGACCCAGTACTTC

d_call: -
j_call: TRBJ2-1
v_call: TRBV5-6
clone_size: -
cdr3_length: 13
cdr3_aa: CASSLQQYNEQFF
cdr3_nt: TGTGCCAGCAGCTTGCAACAGTACAATGAGCAGTTCTTC

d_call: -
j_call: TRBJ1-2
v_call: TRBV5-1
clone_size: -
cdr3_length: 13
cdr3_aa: CASSTGRTYGYTF
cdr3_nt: TGCGCCAGCAGCACAGGACGGACCTATGGCTACACCTTC

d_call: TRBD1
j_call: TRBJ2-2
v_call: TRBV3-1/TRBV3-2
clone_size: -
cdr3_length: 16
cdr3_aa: CASRTRDRGYDGELFF
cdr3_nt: TGTGCCAGCAGAACCCGGGACAGGGGGTACGACGGGGAGCTGTTTTTT

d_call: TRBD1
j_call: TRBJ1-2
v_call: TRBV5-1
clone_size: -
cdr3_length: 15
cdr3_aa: CASSSDLGTDYGYTF
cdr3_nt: TGCGCCAGCAGCTCGGACCTCGGGACAGACTATGGCTACACCTTC

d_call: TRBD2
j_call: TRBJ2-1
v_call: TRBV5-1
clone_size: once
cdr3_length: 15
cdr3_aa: CASSLGTSVDNEQFF
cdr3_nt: TGCGCCAGCAGCTTGGGGACTAGCGTAGACAATGAGCAGTTCTTC

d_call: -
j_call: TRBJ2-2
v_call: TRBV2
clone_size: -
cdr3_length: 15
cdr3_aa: CASSEVSEDTGELFF
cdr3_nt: TGTGCCAGCAGTGAAGTTAGCGAGGACACCGGGGAGCTGTTTTTT

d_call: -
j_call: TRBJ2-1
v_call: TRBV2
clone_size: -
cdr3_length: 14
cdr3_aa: CASSGGVNYNEQFF
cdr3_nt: TGTGCCAGCAGTGGGGGGGTAAACTACAATGAGCAGTTCTTC

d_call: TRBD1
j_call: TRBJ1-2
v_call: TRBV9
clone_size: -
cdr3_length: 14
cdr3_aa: CASSARDRLYGYTF
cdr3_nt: TGTGCCAGCAGCGCCCGGGACAGATTATACGGCTACACCTTC

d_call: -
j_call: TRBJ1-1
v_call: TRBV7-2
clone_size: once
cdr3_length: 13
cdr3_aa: CASSFKGDTEAFF
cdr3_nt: TGTGCCAGCAGCTTCAAAGGAGACACTGAAGCTTTCTTT

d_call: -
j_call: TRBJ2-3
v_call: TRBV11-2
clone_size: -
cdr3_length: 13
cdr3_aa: CASSFTLADTQYF
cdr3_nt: TGTGCCAGCAGCTTCACACTAGCAGATACGCAGTATTTT

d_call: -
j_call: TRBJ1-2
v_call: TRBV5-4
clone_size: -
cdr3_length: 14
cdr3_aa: CASSSPRVPYGYTF
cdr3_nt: TGTGCCAGCAGCTCCCCCAGGGTTCCCTATGGCTACACCTTC

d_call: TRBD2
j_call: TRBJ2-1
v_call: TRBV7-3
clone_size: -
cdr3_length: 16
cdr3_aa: CASSSRTSGDYNEQFF
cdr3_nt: TGTGCCAGCAGCTCCCGGACTAGCGGGGACTACAATGAGCAGTTCTTC

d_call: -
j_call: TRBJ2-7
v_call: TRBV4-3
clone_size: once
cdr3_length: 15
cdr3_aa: CASSQHVGGTYEQYF
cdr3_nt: TGCGCCAGCAGCCAGCACGTGGGGGGAACCTACGAGCAGTACTTC

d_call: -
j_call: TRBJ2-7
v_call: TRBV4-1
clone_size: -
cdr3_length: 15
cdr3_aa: CASSQDSTNQYEQYF
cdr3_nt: TGCGCCAGCAGCCAAGATTCGACAAATCAATACGAGCAGTACTTC

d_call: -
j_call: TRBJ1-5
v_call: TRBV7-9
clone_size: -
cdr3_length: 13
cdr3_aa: CASSSGAYQPQHF
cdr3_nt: TGTGCCAGCAGCTCCGGAGCTTATCAGCCCCAGCATTTT

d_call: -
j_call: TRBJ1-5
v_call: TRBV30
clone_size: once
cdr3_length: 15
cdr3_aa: CAWSPHGVLNQPQHF
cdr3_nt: TGTGCCTGGAGTCCCCACGGGGTGCTCAATCAGCCCCAGCATTTT

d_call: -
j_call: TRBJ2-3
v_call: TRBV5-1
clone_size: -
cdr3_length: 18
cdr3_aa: CASSPKGLAATDTDTQYF
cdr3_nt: TGCGCCAGCAGCCCGAAGGGGTTAGCGGCAACCGACACAGATACGCAGTATTTT

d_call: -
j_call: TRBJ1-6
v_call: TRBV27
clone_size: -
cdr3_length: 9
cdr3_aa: CASGSPLHF
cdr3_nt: TGTGCCTCCGGTTCACCCCTCCACTTT

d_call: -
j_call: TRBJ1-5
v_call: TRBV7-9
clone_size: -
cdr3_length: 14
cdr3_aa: CASSPGGGNQPQHF
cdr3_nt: TGTGCCAGCAGCCCCGGAGGGGGCAATCAGCCCCAGCATTTT

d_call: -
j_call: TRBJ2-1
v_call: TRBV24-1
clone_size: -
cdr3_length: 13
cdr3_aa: CATSDLRVQQQFF
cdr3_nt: TGTGCCACCAGTGATTTACGGGTACAACAGCAGTTCTTC

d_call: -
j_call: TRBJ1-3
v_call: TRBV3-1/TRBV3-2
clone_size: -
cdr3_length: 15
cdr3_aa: CASSQSQLVGNTIYF
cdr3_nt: TGTGCCAGCAGCCAGAGCCAACTGGTTGGAAACACCATATATTTT

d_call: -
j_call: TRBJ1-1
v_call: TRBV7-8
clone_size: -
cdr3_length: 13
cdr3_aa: CASSLGGIAEAFF
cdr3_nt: TGTGCCAGCAGCTTAGGAGGGATCGCTGAAGCTTTCTTT

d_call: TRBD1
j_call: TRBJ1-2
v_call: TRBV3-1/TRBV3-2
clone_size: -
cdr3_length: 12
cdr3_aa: CASSPDRGGYTF
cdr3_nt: TGTGCCAGCAGCCCGGACAGGGGAGGCTACACCTTC

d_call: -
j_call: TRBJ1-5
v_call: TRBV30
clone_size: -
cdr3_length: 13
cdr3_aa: CALSGGTNQPQHF
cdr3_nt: TGTGCCCTCTCCGGCGGAACCAATCAGCCCCAGCATTTT

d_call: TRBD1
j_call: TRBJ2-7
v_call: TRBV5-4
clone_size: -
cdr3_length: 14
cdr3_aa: CASSARDRAGEQYF
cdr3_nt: TGTGCCAGCAGCGCCCGGGACAGGGCGGGCGAGCAGTACTTC

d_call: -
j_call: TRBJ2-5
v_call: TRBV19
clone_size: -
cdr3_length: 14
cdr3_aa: CASSTLGGQETQYF
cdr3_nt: TGTGCCAGTAGTACCCTGGGGGGACAAGAGACCCAGTACTTC

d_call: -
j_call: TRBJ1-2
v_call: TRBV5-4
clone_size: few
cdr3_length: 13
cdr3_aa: CASSSQGPGGYTF
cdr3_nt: TGTGCCAGCAGTTCTCAGGGGCCAGGTGGCTACACCTTC

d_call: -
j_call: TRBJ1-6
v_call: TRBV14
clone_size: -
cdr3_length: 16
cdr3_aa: CASSQVNRALNSPLHF
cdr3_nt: TGTGCCAGCAGCCAAGTCAACAGGGCGCTTAATTCACCCCTCCACTTT

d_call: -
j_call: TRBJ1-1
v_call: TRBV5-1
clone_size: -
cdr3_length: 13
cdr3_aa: CASSKGRGTEAFF
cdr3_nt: TGCGCCAGCAGTAAGGGTAGGGGCACTGAAGCTTTCTTT

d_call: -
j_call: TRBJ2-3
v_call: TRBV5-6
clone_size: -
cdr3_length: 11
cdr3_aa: CASSSGEIRYF
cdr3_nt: TGTGCCAGCAGCTCCGGGGAAATACGGTATTTT

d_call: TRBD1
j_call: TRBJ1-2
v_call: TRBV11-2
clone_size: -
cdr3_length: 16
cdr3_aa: CASSSLGQGQLYGYTF
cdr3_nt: TGTGCCAGCAGCTCCCTTGGACAGGGACAGCTGTATGGCTACACCTTC

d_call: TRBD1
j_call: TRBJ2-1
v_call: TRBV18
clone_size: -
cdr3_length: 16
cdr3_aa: CASSPQRAGGNNEQFF
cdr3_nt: TGTGCCAGCTCACCACAGAGGGCAGGGGGCAACAATGAGCAGTTCTTC

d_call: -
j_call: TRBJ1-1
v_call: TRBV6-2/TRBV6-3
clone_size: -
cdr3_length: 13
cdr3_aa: CASSPQPDTEAFF
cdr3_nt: TGTGCCAGCAGTCCGCAACCAGATACTGAAGCTTTCTTT

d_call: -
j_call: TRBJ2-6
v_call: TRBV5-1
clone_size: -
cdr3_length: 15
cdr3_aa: CASSLDISGANVLTF
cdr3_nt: TGCGCCAGCAGCTTGGACATCTCTGGGGCCAACGTCCTGACTTTC

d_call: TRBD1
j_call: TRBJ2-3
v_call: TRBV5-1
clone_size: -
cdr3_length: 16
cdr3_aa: CASSQNRGPSTDTQYF
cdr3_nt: TGCGCCAGCAGCCAGAACAGGGGGCCCTCCACAGATACGCAGTATTTT

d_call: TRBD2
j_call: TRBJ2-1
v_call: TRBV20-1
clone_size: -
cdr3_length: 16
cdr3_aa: CSASAFPGLAENEQFF
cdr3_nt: TGCAGTGCTAGTGCCTTCCCGGGACTAGCTGAAAATGAGCAGTTCTTC

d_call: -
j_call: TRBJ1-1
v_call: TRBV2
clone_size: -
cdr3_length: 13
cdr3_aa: CASIPWTALGAFF
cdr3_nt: TGTGCCAGCATTCCCTGGACAGCCCTTGGAGCTTTCTTT

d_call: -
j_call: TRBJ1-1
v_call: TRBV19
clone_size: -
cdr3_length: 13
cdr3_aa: CASMATTARGAFF
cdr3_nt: TGTGCCAGTATGGCGACTACAGCCCGAGGAGCTTTCTTT

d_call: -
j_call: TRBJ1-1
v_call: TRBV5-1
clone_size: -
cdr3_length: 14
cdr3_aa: CASSEPGMNTEAFF
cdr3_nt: TGCGCCAGCAGCGAGCCAGGGATGAACACTGAAGCTTTCTTT

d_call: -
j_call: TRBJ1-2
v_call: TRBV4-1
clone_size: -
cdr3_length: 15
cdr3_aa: CASSQDGLQNYGYTF
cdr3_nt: TGCGCCAGCAGCCAAGATGGCCTCCAGAACTATGGCTACACCTTC

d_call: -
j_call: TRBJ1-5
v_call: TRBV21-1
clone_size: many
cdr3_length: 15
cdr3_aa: CAGLCVTQSNQPQHF
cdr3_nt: TGTGCCGGACTGTGCGTAACACAGAGCAATCAGCCCCAGCATTTT

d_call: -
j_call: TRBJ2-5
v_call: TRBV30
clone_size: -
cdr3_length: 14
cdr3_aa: CAWRSGGGLETQYF
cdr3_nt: TGTGCCTGGAGAAGTGGGGGGGGGCTAGAGACCCAGTACTTC

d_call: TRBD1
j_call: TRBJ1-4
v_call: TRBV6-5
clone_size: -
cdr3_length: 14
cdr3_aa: CASSSGTENEKLFF
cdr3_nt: TGTGCCAGCAGTTCCGGGACAGAGAATGAAAAACTGTTTTTT

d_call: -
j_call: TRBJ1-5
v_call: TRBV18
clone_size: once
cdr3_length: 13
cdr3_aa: CASSPGREQPQHF
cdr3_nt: TGTGCCAGCTCACCAGGGAGGGAGCAGCCCCAGCATTTT